The 21 T cell receptor beta chains listed next were all sequenced from one sample in a study of CD8 T cells in ankylosing spondylitis. Via MiXCR, TCRdb re-called the 5' RACE reads, giving one row per CDR3 protein. The sample yields 150,000 to 200,000 distinct CDR3 sequences, around a tenth seen once. The sequenced sample consisted of blood, either unsorted or a sorted T cell fraction (not recorded which). The receptor set was obtained from a male donor with ankylosing spondylitis or in good health (not recorded which).

A few counts support this clonotype. The rearrangement joins TRBV5-1 to TRBJ2-6; 10 bases agree with TRBD1. The junction had 0 bases not matched to a gene; V was cut back by 0 bases and J by 0 bases. This CDR3 has 17 residues. Germline V gene sequence: CDR1 SGHRS, CDR2 YFSETQ. The CDR3 sequence is CASSLGQGASGANVLTF. The CDR3 DNA follows: TGCGCCAGCAGCTTGGGACAGGGGGCCTCTGGGGCCAACGTCCTGACTTTC. Based on the CDR3 plus reference TRBV5-1 and TRBJ2-6, the full variable domain is KAGVTQTPRYLIKTRGQQVTLSCSPISGHRSVSWYQQTPGQGLQFLFEYFSETQRNKGNFPGRFSGRQFSNSRSEMNVSTLELGDSALYLCASSLGQGASGANVLTFGAGSRLTVL.

This clonotype was observed at least ten times. The chain employs TRBV5-6 and TRBJ2-2; 12 bases match TRBD2. Germline-derived CDR1 and CDR2 are SGHDT and YYEEEE. Trimming cost V 1 base and J 1 base; bases outside gene matches: 2. The CDR3 covers 17 residues. CDR3 protein: CASSLSTSGRNTGELFF. For the CDR3, the DNA is TGTGCCAGCAGCTTGTCGACTAGCGGGAGGAACACCGGGGAGCTGTTTTTT. Supplemented by reference TRBV5-6 and TRBJ2-2, the full variable domain reads DAGVTQSPTHLIKTRGQQVTLRCSPKSGHDTVSWYQQALGQGPQFIFQYYEEEERQRGNFPDRFSGHQFPNYSSELNVNALLLGDSALYLCASSLSTSGRNTGELFFGEGSRLTVL.

The J gene is TRBJ1-4, the V gene TRBV6-5; D possibly corresponds to TRBD1 (5 bases). Germline loops: CDR1 MNHEY, CDR2 SVGAGI. Trimming left V 0 bases short and J 5 bases short, with 10 bases between. This CDR3 comprises 15 residues. The CDR3 coding sequence is TGTGCCAGCAGTTACTCGGGGCAGCTGAATGAAAAACTGTTTTTT. It translates to CASSYSGQLNEKLFF.

This clonotype was found many times. The rearrangement uses TRBV13 and TRBJ2-1; 10 bases match TRBD2. The length of the CDR3 is 17 residues. The V gene's germline CDR1 is PRHDT and CDR2 FYEKMQ (reference sequence). Unmatched junction bases numbered 11, after V lost 2 bases and J lost 7 bases. The DNA for the CDR3 is TGTGCCAGCAGCTTACCCATCGGACTAGCGGTATCTAATGAGCAGTTCTTC. Its translation is CASSLPIGLAVSNEQFF.

This clonotype has a count of ten or more. CDR3 amino acids: CASSSKTSGGAGNEQFF. The DNA for the CDR3 is TGCGCCAGCAGCTCGAAGACTAGCGGGGGGGCTGGCAATGAGCAGTTCTTC. The gene calls are TRBV5-1 and TRBJ2-1; 14 bases agree with TRBD2. CDR3 length: 17 amino acids. Germline-derived CDR1 and CDR2 are SGHRS and YFSETQ. Germline trimming cut 3 bases from V and 6 bases from J; bases unmatched to any gene: 8. The variable domain in full, completed from reference TRBV5-1 and TRBJ2-1, reads KAGVTQTPRYLIKTRGQQVTLSCSPISGHRSVSWYQQTPGQGLQFLFEYFSETQRNKGNFPGRFSGRQFSNSRSEMNVSTLELGDSALYLCASSSKTSGGAGNEQFFGPGTRLTVL.

This clonotype has just a few counts. The rearrangement joins TRBV20-1 to TRBJ2-7, with 8 bases aligning to TRBD2. Germline trimming cut 1 base from V and 4 bases from J; bases unmatched to any gene: 9. The germline V gene has CDR1 DFQATT and CDR2 SNEGSKA (reference sequence). There are 15 residues in the CDR3. The CDR3 is CSARVVIAGRYEQYF. For the CDR3, the DNA is TGCAGTGCTAGAGTGGTAATAGCGGGGCGGTACGAGCAGTACTTC.

The V call is TRBV6-1, the J call TRBJ2-2; 7 nucleotides agree with TRBD1. Germline-derived CDR1 and CDR2 are MNHNS and SASEGT. The CDR3 covers 17 residues. Losses at the gene ends were 7 bases for V and 0 bases for J; bases not matched to a gene: 11. CDR3 amino acids: CASTSIRDSANTGELFF. As DNA, the CDR3 is TGTGCCAGCACCTCAATCCGGGACAGCGCGAACACCGGGGAGCTGTTTTTT.

The chain carries TRBV20-1 and TRBJ1-5; a weak D match, TRBD1 (5 bases). This CDR3 spans 16 amino acids. Trimming stripped 2 bases from V and 1 base from J, with 15 bases between. Germline V lookup: CDR1 DFQATT, CDR2 SNEGSKA (reference sequence). The CDR3 here is CSARQGWERSNQPQHF. The CDR3 nucleotides are TGCAGTGCTAGACAGGGTTGGGAAAGGAGCAATCAGCCCCAGCATTTT.

J is TRBJ2-3 and V is TRBV5-1; TRBD2 aligns across 8 bases. Germline CDR1 reads SGHRS; CDR2 reads YFSETQ. This CDR3 has 16 amino acids. The V and J ends lost 7 bases and 0 bases, in that order; junction bases with no gene match: 10. DNA for the CDR3: TGCGCCAGCTCCCCCCGTAGCGGGGCCAGCACAGATACGCAGTATTTT. Its protein product is CASSPRSGASTDTQYF.

This clonotype was seen ten or more times. V is TRBV12-3 or TRBV12-4 and J is TRBJ1-5, with D unresolved. The CDR3 covers 13 residues. The V end was cut by 3 bases, the J end by 4 bases, with 7 bases between. The CDR3 region has the DNA TGTGCCAGCAGTTTCGACCTAAATCAGCCCCAGCATTTT. Protein: CASSFDLNQPQHF.

The rearrangement joins TRBV5-1 to TRBJ2-5; the match to TRBD2 covers 8 bases. CDR1 and CDR2 (germline): SGHRS, YFSETQ. The CDR3 has 15 residues. J was trimmed by 2 bases and V by 2 bases; bases with no gene match: 5. Here the CDR3 reads CASSLLAAAQETQYF. CDR3 sequence (DNA): TGCGCCAGCAGCTTACTAGCGGCGGCACAAGAGACCCAGTACTTC.

This clonotype has just a few counts. The CDR3 sequence is CASSLGGRGTYNEQFF. The CDR3 coding sequence is TGTGCCAGCAGCTTAGGAGGGCGGGGTACCTACAATGAGCAGTTCTTC. The rearrangement links TRBV7-9 to TRBJ2-1; weak D call: TRBD2 (6 bases). The CDR3 runs to 16 residues. V gave up 1 base and J gave up 2 bases, with 12 bases separating them. Germline-derived CDR1 and CDR2 are SEHNR and FQNEAQ (reference sequence).

The V and J genes are TRBV29-1 and TRBJ2-7; 8 bases line up with TRBD2. After removal of 7 bases from V and 2 bases from J, the junction contained 7 bases not matched to a gene. CDR1 SQVTM and CDR2 ANQGSEA come from the germline V gene. CDR3 length: 13 residues. CDR3 region: CSGGRGDTYEQYF. The CDR3 DNA sequence: TGCAGCGGTGGGCGGGGGGATACCTACGAGCAGTACTTC.

This clonotype was seen at least ten times. The V gene is TRBV6-5, the J gene TRBJ2-2; 10 nucleotides line up with TRBD2. The CDR3 runs 17 residues. Germline CDR1 is MNHEY and CDR2 is SVGAGI. With 6 bases clipped from V and 2 bases from J, the junction kept 9 bases outside the gene matches. The CDR3 loop is CASSSGLAVSNTGELFF. For the CDR3, the DNA is TGTGCCAGCAGCTCTGGACTAGCGGTATCAAACACCGGGGAGCTGTTTTTT.

This clonotype was seen many times. The rearrangement links TRBV10-2 to TRBJ2-1; 12 bases map to TRBD2. CDR1 and CDR2 (germline): WSHSY, SAAADI. The CDR3 has 16 residues. Trimming at V came to 8 bases and at J to 7 bases, leaving 12 bases not matched to a gene. As DNA, the CDR3 is TGCGCCAGCCGGACTAGCGGGATTCCCAAATCAAATGAGCAGTTCTTC. Protein: CASRTSGIPKSNEQFF.

This clonotype has at least ten counts. J is TRBJ2-5 and V is TRBV28; no reliable D call. V lost 6 bases, J lost 5 bases, and 10 bases lay in between. Germline CDR1 MDHEN, CDR2 SYDVKM. CDR3 length equals 12 residues. The CDR3 bases are TGTGCCAGCAGCACCTTGGGGGAGACCCAGTACTTC. Its translation is CASSTLGETQYF.

Many counts were recorded for this clonotype. The chain has TRBV20-1 and TRBJ2-3, with 9 bases identical to TRBD2. The germline V gene encodes CDR1 DFQATT and CDR2 SNEGSKA (reference sequence). Unmatched junction bases numbered 7, after V lost 3 bases and J lost 0 bases. The CDR3 contains 16 residues. The CDR3 DNA is TGCAGTGCTAGTAGGCGGGGGGGCCCTAGCACAGATACGCAGTATTTT. Its protein product is CSASRRGGPSTDTQYF.

This clonotype was found many times. The chain carries TRBV12-3 or TRBV12-4 and TRBJ1-2; D is unclear. Trimming pared 5 bases from V and 7 bases from J, leaving 14 bases between. The CDR3 has 13 residues. The CDR3 here is CASSPERRGGYTF. In DNA, the CDR3 is TGTGCCAGCAGTCCTGAGAGACGTGGTGGCTACACCTTC.

The chain is built from TRBV5-1 and TRBJ2-5, with D perhaps given as TRBD1 or TRBD2 (5 bases each). The V and J ends lost 6 bases and 5 bases respectively, with 26 bases between them. Germline V CDR1 and CDR2: SGHRS, YFSETQ. The CDR3 runs to 17 residues. CDR3 amino acids: CASTHGTPGEAGETQYF. CDR3 coding DNA: TGCGCCAGCACACACGGGACCCCCGGCGAAGCCGGGGAGACCCAGTACTTC.

This clonotype was seen more than once but under ten times. The chain has TRBV10-2 and TRBJ2-3; no clear D gene. This CDR3 comprises 14 residues. Germline assignment: CDR1 WSHSY and CDR2 SAAADI. The germline V and J ends were trimmed by 5 bases and 0 bases, with 9 bases remaining between them. CDR3 nucleotides: TGCGCCAGCAGTTCCGTAGATAGCACAGATACGCAGTATTTT. It yields the protein CASSSVDSTDTQYF.

Only a few counts were recorded for this clonotype. This chain uses TRBV5-1 with TRBJ2-3; 7 bases match TRBD2. V lost 2 bases and J lost 2; bases outside the gene matches: 8. CDR3 size: 16 residues. Germline V CDR1 and CDR2: SGHRS, YFSETQ. CDR3: CASSLTGGSITDTQYF. In DNA, the CDR3 is TGCGCCAGCAGCTTAACGGGAGGCTCCATCACAGATACGCAGTATTTT.